Sequencing of this TCR beta chain was carried out in a study of cytomegalovirus exposure and HLA in healthy donors. About the research overall: Around 83% of roughly 430 genotyped donors fell in the Caucasian-associated ancestry cluster.

The primer mix had 60 Vbeta and 13 Jbeta primers. Generated by immunoSEQ multiplex PCR, the TCRdb table keeps only in-frame clones and is missing some. The sample holds about 82,000 clones, approximately 80% seen once. Losses at the gene ends were 4 bases for V and 1 base for J; bases not matched to a gene: 7. Germline lookup yields CDR1 SGDLS and CDR2 YYNGEE. The CDR3 sequence is 17 residues long. Study-level points and caveats: In an earlier analysis, most TCR beta V segments were productive about 87% or about 30% of the time. When analyzed later, a missense DCLRE1C variant was found to be linked to TCR beta V- and J-gene trimming.

With regard to this clone: The antigen is undetermined.

The sequenced material came from PBMCs. V is TRBV9 and J is TRBJ2-3, with TRBD2 matching over 12 bases. This TCR was recovered from a man between 50 and 59 years old in good health and CMV-seronegative. Here the CDR3 DNA reads TGTGCCAGCAGCCAAGCGGCTAGCGGGGGGGGCACAGATACGCAGTATTTT. It yields the protein CASSQAASGGGTDTQYF.